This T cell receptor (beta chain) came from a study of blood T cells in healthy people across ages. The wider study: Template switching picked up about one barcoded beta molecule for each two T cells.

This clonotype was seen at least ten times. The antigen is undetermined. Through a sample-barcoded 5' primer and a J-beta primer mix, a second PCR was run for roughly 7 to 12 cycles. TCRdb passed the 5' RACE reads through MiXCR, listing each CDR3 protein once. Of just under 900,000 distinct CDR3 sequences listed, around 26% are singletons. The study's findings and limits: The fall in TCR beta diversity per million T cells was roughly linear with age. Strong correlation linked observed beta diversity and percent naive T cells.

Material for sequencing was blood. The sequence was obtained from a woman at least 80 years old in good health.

The CDR3 nucleotides are TGCGCCAGCAGTGAGTCCGCGGGGTCCGGGGAGACCCAGTACTTC. As protein: CASSESAGSGETQYF. The chain joins TRBV10-1 to TRBJ2-5, with D maybe TRBD2 (6 bases). Trimming removed 0 bases from V and 5 bases from J, with 13 bases in between. The length of the CDR3 is 15 residues. Germline CDR1 and CDR2: WNHNN and SYGVQD (reference sequence).